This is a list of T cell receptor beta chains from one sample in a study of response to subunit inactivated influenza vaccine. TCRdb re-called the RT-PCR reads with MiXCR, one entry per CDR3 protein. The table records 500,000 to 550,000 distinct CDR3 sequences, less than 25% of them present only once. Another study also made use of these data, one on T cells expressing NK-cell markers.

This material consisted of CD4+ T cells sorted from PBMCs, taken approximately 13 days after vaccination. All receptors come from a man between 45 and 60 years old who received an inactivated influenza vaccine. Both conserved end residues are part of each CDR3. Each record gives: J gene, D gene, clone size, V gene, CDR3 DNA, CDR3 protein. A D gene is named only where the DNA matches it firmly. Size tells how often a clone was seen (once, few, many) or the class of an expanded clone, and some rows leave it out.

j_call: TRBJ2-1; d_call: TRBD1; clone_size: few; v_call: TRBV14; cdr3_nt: TGTGCCAGCAGCCAAGGGCAGGGGGCCCCATACAATGAGCAGTTCTTC; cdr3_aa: CASSQGQGAPYNEQFF
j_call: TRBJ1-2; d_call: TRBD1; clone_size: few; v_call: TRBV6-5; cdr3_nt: TGTGCCAGCAGTTACTGGGACAGGGAAGACTATGGCTACACCTTC; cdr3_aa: CASSYWDREDYGYTF
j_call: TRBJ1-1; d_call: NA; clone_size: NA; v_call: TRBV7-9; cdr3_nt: TGTGCCAGCAGCTCCCGGGTGGGGGGCACTGAAGCTTTCTTT; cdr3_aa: CASSSRVGGTEAFF
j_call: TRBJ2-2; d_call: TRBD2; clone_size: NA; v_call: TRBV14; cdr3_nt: TGTGCCAGCAGCCCGTTTCGGGAGGGGACCGGGGAGCTGTTTTTT; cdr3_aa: CASSPFREGTGELFF
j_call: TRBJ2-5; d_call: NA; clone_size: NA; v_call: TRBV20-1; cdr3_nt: TGCAGTGCTCGCCGCTATCTCGGCCCCCAAGAGACCCAGTACTTC; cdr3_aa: CSARRYLGPQETQYF
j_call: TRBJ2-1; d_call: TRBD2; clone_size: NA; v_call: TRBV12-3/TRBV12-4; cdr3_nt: TGTGCCAGCAGTTTAAAGCGGGGGGGCAATGAGCAGTTCTTC; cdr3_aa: CASSLKRGGNEQFF
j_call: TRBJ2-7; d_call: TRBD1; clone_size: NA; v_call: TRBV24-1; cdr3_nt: TGTGCCACCAGTGATTCCGGGACAGGGCCCTCCTACGAGCAGTACTTC; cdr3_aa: CATSDSGTGPSYEQYF
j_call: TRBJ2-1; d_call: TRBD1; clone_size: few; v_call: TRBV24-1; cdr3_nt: TGTGCCACCAGTGATTCTTGGACAGGGGGTTACAATGAGCAGTTCTTC; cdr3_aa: CATSDSWTGGYNEQFF
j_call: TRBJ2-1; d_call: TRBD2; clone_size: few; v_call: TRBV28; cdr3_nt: TGTGCCAGCACCCCTGGGGGGACTAGCGGGAGTGGACTTCGGGTGCAGTTCTTC; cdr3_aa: CASTPGGTSGSGLRVQFF
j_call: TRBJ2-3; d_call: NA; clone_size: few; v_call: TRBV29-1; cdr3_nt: TGCAGCGTCCGGATGACCCTGTCGGATACGCAGTATTTT; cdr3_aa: CSVRMTLSDTQYF
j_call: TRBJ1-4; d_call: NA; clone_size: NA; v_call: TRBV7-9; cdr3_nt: TGTGCCAGCAGTTCGAGGGGAGAGGTTAATGAAAAACTGTTTTTT; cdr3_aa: CASSSRGEVNEKLFF
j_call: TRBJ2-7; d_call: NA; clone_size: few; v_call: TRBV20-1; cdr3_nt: TGCAGTGCCCCTATAGGGTTAGGGAGTGTCCACGAGCAGTACTTC; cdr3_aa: CSAPIGLGSVHEQYF
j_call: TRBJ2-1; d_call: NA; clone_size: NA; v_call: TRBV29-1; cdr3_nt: TGCAGCGTTGTTATAGTTAGGAATGAGCAGTTCTTC; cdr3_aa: CSVVIVRNEQFF
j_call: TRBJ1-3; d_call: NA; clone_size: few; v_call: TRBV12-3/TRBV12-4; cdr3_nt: TGTGCCAGCAGCTCCCACCCAAACACCATATATTTT; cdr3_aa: CASSSHPNTIYF
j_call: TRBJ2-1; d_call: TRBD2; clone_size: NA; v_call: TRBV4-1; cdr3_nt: TGCGCCAGCAGCACCGCCCTAGCGGGGGGGCCTCGTAATGAGCAGTTCTTC; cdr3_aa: CASSTALAGGPRNEQFF
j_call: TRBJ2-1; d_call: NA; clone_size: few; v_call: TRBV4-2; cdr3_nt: TGTGCCAGCAGCCAAAATAGGGGCTCCTACAATGAGCAGTTCTTC; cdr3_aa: CASSQNRGSYNEQFF
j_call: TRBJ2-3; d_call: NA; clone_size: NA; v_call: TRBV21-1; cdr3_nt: NA; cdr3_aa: CASSKEVVGAGTDTQYF
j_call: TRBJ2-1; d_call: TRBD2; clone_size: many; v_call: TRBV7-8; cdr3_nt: TGTGCCAGCAGCAGAGGACTAGCGGCCGATTACAATGAGCAGTTCTTC; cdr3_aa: CASSRGLAADYNEQFF
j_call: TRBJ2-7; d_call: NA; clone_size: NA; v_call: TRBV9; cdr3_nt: TGTGCCAGCAGCGGGGACCTCCCCTCCACCGAGCAGTACTTC; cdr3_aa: CASSGDLPSTEQYF
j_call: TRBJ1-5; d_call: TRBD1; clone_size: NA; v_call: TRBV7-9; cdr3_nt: TGTGCCAGCAGCTCCCAGGGACAGAATCAGCCCCAGCATTTT; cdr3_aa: CASSSQGQNQPQHF
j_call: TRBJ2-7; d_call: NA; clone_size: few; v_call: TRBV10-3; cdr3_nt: TGTGCCATCAGTGAGCAACAGGGAGCAAACGAGCAGTACTTC; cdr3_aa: CAISEQQGANEQYF
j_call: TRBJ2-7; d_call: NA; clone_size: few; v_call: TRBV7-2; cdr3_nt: TGTGCCAGCAGCTTAGGGATGAAACGGCAGTACTTC; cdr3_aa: CASSLGMKRQYF
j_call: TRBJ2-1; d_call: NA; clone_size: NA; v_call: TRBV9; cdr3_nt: TGTGCCAGCAGCGTTGAACAAACTGAGCAGTTCTTC; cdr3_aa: CASSVEQTEQFF
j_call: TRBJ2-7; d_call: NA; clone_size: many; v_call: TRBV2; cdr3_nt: TGTGCCAGCAGTCCTGAAATGTTTCGGAGCTCCTACGAGCAGTACTTC; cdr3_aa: CASSPEMFRSSYEQYF
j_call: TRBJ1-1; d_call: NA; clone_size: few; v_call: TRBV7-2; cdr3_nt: TGTGCCAGCAGCTTAGCGTCCGGGGCGAGCACTGAAGCTTTCTTT; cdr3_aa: CASSLASGASTEAFF
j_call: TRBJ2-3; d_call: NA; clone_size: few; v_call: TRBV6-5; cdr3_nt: TGTGCCAGCAGTTACTCCGGGCCCAATGTCGCAGATACGCAGTATTTT; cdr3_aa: CASSYSGPNVADTQYF
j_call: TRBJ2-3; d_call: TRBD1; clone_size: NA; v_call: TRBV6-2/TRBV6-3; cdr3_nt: TGTGCCAGCAGGGACGGAGACAGGGACCCGGATACGCAGTATTTT; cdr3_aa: CASRDGDRDPDTQYF
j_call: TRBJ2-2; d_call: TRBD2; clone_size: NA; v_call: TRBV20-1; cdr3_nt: TGCAGTGCCCGGACTAGCAGGAACACCGGGGAGCTGTTTTTT; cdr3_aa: CSARTSRNTGELFF
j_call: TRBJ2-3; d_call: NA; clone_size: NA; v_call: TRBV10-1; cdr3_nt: TGCGCCAGCAGTGAGTCAATAGCCCTTCACCGCACAGATACGCAGTATTTT; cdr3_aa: CASSESIALHRTDTQYF
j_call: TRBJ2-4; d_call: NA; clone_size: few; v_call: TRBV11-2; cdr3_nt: TGTGCCAGCAGCTCGAGTCGGGCCAAAAACATTCAGTACTTC; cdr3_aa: CASSSSRAKNIQYF
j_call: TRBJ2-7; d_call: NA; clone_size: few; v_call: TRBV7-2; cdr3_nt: TGTGCCAGCAGCTTAAGCTGGGACCTCACGAAATACGAGCAGTACTTC; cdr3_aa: CASSLSWDLTKYEQYF
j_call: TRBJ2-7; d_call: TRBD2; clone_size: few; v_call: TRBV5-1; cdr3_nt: TGCGCCAGCAGCTTGGGACTAGCAGATACCTACGAGCAGTACTTC; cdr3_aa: CASSLGLADTYEQYF
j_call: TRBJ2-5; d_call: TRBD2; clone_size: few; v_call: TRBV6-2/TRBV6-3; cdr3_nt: TGTGCCAGCAGTCGTAGCGGGAGTTCTGAGACCCAGTACTTC; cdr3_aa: CASSRSGSSETQYF
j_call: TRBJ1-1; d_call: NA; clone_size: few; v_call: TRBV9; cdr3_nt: TGTGCCAGCAGCGGATACGGACAGACAGACACTGAAGCTTTCTTT; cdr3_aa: CASSGYGQTDTEAFF
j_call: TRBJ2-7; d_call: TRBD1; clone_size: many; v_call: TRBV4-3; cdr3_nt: TGCGCCAGCAGCCTCGGGACAGGCCCCCTGGAGCAGTACTTC; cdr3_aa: CASSLGTGPLEQYF
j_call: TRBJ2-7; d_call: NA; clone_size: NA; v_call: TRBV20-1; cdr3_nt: TGCAGTGCCTATCAACTGGGGACACTCTCCTACGAGCAGTACTTC; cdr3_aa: CSAYQLGTLSYEQYF
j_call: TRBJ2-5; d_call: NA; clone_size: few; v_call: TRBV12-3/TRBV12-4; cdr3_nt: TGTGCCAGCACGACGGGCGATCGGGAGACCCAGTACTTC; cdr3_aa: CASTTGDRETQYF
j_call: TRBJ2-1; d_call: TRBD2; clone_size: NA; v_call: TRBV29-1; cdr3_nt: TGCAGCTACCTAGCGGGAGGGCCGAAGAGTGAGCAGTTCTTC; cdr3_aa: CSYLAGGPKSEQFF
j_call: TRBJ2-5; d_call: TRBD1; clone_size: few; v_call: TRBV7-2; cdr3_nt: TGTGCCAGCAGCGTGGACAGGGGGCGCGGGGAGACCCAGTACTTC; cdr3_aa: CASSVDRGRGETQYF
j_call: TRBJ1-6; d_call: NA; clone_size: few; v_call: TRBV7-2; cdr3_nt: TGTGCCAGCAGCTTAGAGTCGGGTTATAATTCACCCCTCCACTTT; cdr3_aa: CASSLESGYNSPLHF
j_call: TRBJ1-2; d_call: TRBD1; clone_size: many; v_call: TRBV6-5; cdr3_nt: TGTGCCAGCAGTTACTCGTCAGGGGGCCTCAATGGCTACACCTTC; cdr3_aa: CASSYSSGGLNGYTF
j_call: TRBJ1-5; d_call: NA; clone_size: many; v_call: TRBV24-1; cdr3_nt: TGTGCCACCAGTGAAGGGACATACCAGCCCCAGCATTTT; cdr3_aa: CATSEGTYQPQHF
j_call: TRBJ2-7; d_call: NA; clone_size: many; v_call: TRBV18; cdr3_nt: TGTGCCAGCGCGGGGAGCTCCTACGAGCAGTACTTC; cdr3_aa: CASAGSSYEQYF
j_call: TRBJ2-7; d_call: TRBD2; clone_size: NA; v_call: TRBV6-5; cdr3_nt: TGTGCCAGCAGTTACGGGACTAGCGGGAAGGAGCAGTACTTC; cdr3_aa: CASSYGTSGKEQYF
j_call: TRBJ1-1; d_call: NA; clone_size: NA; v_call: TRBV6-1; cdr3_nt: TGTGCCAGCAGCAAACGTGAGAACACTGAAGCTTTCTTT; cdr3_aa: CASSKRENTEAFF
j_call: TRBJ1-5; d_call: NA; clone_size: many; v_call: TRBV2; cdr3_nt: TGTGCCAGCAGTGGGAGGGTCAGCAATCAGCCCCAGCATTTT; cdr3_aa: CASSGRVSNQPQHF
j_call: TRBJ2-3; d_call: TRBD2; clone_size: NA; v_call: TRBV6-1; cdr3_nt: TGTGCCAGCAGTCTAACTAGCGGGAGGGTGGATACGCAGTATTTT; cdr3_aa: CASSLTSGRVDTQYF
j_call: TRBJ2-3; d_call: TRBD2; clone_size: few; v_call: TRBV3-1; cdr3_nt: TGTGCCAGCAGCCTGCGACTAGCGGGGGAAGATACGCAGTATTTT; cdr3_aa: CASSLRLAGEDTQYF
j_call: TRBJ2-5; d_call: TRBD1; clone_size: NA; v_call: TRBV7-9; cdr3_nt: TGTGCCAGCAGAACGGGACAGGAAGAGACCCAGTACTTC; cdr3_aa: CASRTGQEETQYF
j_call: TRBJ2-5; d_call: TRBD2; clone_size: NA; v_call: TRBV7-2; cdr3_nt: TGTGCCAGCAGCTGGCCTTCTAGCGGTCAAGAGACCCAGTACTTC; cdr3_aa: CASSWPSSGQETQYF
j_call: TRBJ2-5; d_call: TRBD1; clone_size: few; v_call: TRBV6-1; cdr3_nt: TGTGCCAGCAGTGACGGACAGGGGGGCGCTGAGACCCAGTACTTC; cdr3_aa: CASSDGQGGAETQYF
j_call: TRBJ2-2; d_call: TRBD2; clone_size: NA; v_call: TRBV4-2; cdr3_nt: TGTGCCAGCAGACCCGGGACTAGAGGGACCGGGGAGCTGTTTTTT; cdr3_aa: CASRPGTRGTGELFF
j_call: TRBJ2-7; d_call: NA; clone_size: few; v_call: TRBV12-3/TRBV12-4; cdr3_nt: TGTGCCAGCAGTTTAGCGCGGGCAGGGCGGACCTACGAGCAGTACTTC; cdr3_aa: CASSLARAGRTYEQYF
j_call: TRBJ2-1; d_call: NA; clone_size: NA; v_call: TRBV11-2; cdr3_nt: TGTGCCAGCAGCTTCGGACTTATTGGCGAGCAGTTCTTC; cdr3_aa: CASSFGLIGEQFF
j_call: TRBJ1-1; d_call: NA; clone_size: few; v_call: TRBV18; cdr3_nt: TGTGCCAGCTCACCTAAAATGTCTGAAGCTTTCTTT; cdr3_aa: CASSPKMSEAFF